This T cell receptor (beta chain) was identified in a study of blood T cell repertoires in COVID-19. Study as a whole: There were acute and convalescent COVID-19 samples, and they came from the United States, Italy and Spain. T cells, B-cell-depleted T cells, or PBMCs supplied cDNA or gDNA.

As processed by the authors: Amplified reference gene primers provided the basis for estimating nucleated cell counts. Sequencing used immunoSEQ multiplex PCR; TCRdb keeps in-frame clones, though not all of them. V, J and clone size are taken as reported in that table, and D and trimming were inferred from the DNA itself. Among about 68,000 clones listed, 91% were seen once. The CDR3 is 13 residues long. CDR1 is SSHAT and CDR2 is FNYEAQ in the germline V gene (reference sequence). Points on this clone: The junction does not match germline at one end; this may be a read error.

The TCR comes from a woman in her fifties or sixties with active COVID-19. V gene TRBV7-7 combines with J gene TRBJ2-3; TRBD2 might be the D (6 bases). The sample comprised peripheral blood. The CDR3 DNA reads as TGTGCTAGCAGCACCGCGGGGTCAGATACGCAGTATTTT. Protein sequence: CASSTAGSDTQYF. The complete variable domain, with remaining parts taken from reference TRBV7-7 and TRBJ2-3, reads GAGVSQSPRYKVTKRGQDVTLRCDPISSHATLYWYQQALGQGPEFLTYFNYEAQPDKSGLPSDRFSAERPEGSISTLTIQRTEQRDSAMYRCASSTAGSDTQYFGPGTRLTVL.